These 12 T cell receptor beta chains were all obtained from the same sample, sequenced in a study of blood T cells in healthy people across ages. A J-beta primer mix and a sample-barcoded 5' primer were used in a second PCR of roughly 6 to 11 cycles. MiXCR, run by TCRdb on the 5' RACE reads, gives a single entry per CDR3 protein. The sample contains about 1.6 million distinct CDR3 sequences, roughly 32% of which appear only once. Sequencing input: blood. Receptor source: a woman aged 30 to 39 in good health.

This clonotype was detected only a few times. The CDR3 sequence is CSASSSRGNTEAFF. DNA of the CDR3: TGCAGCGCCTCCTCTTCTCGGGGGAACACTGAAGCTTTCTTT. The chain carries TRBV29-1 and TRBJ1-1; D unclear. This CDR3 has 14 residues. V was clipped by 7 bases and J by 1 base, with 16 bases between them. Germline V gene sequence: CDR1 SQVTM, CDR2 ANQGSEA. Combining the CDR3 with reference TRBV29-1 and TRBJ1-1 gives the whole variable domain SAVISQKPSRDICQRGTSLTIQCQVDSQVTMMFWYRQQPGQSLTLIATANQGSEATYESGFVIDKFPISRPNLTFSTLTVSNMSPEDSSIYLCSASSSRGNTEAFFGQGTRLTVV.

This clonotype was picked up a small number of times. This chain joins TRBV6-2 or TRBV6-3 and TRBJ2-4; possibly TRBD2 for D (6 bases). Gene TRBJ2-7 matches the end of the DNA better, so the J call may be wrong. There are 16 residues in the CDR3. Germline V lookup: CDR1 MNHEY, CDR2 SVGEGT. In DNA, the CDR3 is TGTGCCAGCAGTTACTCGAGAGGGCGGGGCCCCTACGAGCAGTACTTC. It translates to CASSYSRGRGPYEQYF.

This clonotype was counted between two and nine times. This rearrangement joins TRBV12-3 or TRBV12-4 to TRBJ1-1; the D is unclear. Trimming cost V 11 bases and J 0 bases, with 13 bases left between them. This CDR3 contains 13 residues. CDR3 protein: CAVGPSLNTEAFF. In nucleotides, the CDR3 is TGTGCCGTAGGACCGAGTTTGAACACTGAAGCTTTCTTT.

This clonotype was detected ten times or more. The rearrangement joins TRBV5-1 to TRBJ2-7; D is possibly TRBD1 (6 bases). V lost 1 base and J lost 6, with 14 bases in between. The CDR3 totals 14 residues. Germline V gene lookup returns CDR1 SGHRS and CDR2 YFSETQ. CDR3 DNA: TGCGCCAGCAGCTTGACAGGGATCGGAGCCGAGCAGTACTTC. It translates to CASSLTGIGAEQYF.

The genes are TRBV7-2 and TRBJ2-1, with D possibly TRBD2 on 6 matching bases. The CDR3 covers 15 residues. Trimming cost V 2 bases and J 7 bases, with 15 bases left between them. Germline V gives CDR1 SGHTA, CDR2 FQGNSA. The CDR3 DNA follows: TGTGCCAGCAGCTTATCCCGGACTACTATTAATGAGCAGTTCTTC. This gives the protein CASSLSRTTINEQFF.

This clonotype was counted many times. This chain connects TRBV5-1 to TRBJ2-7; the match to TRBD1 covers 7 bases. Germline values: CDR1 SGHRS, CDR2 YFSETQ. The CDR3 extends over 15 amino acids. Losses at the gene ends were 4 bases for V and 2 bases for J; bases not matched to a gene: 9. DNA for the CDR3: TGCGCCAGCAGCCCCCACTTTGGACAGGCCTACGAGCAGTACTTC. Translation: CASSPHFGQAYEQYF. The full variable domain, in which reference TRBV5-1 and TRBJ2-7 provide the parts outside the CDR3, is KAGVTQTPRYLIKTRGQQVTLSCSPISGHRSVSWYQQTPGQGLQFLFEYFSETQRNKGNFPGRFSGRQFSNSRSEMNVSTLELGDSALYLCASSPHFGQAYEQYFGPGTRLTVT.

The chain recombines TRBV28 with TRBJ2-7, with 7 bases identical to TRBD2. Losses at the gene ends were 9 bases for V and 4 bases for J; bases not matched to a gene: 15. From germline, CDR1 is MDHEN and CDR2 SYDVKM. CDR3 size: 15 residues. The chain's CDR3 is CASNRSGRGGYEQYF. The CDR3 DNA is TGTGCCAGTAACCGTAGCGGGCGGGGAGGGTACGAGCAGTACTTC. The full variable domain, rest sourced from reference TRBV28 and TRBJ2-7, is DVKVTQSSRYLVKRTGEKVFLECVQDMDHENMFWYRQDPGLGLRLIYFSYDVKMKEKGDIPEGYSVSREKKERFSLILESASTNQTSMYLCASNRSGRGGYEQYFGPGTRLTVT.

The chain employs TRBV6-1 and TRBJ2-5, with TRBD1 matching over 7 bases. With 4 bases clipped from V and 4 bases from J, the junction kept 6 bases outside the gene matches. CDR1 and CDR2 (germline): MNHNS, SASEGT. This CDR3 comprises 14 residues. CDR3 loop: CASSVQGVGETQYF. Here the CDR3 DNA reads TGTGCCAGCAGTGTCCAGGGGGTTGGAGAGACCCAGTACTTC.

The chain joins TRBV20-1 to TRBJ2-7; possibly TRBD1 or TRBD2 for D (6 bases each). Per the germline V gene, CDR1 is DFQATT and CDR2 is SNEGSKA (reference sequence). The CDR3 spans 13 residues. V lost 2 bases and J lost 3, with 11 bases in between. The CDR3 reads CSARWGALYEQYF. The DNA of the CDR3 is TGCAGTGCTAGATGGGGGGCCCTCTACGAGCAGTACTTC.

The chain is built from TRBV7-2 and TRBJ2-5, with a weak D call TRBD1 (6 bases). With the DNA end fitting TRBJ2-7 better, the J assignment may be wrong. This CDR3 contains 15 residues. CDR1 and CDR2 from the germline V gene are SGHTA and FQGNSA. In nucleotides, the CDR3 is TGTGCCAGCAGCTTAGGACAGTGGCTGACAGGCGAGCAGTACTTC. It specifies CASSLGQWLTGEQYF.

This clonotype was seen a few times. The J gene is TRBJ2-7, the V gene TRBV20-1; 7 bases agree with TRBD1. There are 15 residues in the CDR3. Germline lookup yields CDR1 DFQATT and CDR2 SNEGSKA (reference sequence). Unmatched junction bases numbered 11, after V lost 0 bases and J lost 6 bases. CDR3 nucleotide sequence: TGCAGTGCTAGAGATCCGGTTGAGGGGGCAGGCGAGCAGTACTTC. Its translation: CSARDPVEGAGEQYF.

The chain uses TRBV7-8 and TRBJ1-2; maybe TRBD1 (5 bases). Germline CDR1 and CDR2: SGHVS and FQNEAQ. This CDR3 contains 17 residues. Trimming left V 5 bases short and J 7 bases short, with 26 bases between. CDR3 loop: CASSPRRRVSDRGGYTF. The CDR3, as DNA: TGTGCCAGCAGCCCCCGGCGGAGGGTTTCAGATAGGGGTGGCTACACCTTC.